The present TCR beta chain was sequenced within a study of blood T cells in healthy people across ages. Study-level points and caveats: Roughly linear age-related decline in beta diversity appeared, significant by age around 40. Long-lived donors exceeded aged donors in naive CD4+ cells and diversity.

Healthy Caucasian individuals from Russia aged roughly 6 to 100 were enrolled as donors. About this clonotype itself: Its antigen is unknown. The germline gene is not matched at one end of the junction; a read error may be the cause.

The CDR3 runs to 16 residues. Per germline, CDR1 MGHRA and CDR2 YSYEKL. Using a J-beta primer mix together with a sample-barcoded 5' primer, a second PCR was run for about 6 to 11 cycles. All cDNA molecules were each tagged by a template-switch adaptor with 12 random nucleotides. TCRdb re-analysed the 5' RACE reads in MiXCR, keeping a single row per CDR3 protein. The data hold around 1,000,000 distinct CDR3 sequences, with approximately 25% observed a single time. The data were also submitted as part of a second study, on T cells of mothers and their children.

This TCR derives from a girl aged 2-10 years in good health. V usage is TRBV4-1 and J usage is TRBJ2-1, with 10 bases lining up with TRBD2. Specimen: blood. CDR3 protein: CASSQVGTSDYNEQFF. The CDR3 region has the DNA TGTGCCAGCAGCCAGGTTGGGACTAGCGATTACAATGAGCAGTTCTTC.